These T cell receptor beta chains were read from a single sample in a study of memory CD4+ T cells and cytomegalovirus serostatus. TCRdb's copy holds only in-frame clones and misses some; the assay was immunoSEQ multiplex PCR. The profile covers nearly 60,000 clones, with around 80% appearing a single time and roughly 1% taken by the ten largest. What was sequenced was memory CD4+ T cells from blood. All receptors come from an adult in good health and CMV-seronegative. Each CDR3 is given with its conserved first and last residue. Fields, in order: J gene, D gene, V gene, clone size, CDR3 protein, CDR3 DNA. A D gene is named only where the DNA matches it firmly. The size of a clone is reported for some rows only, either as once, few or many, or as a class for expanded clones.

>TRBJ2-7|-|TRBV5-6|-
CASSLRVSYEQYF
TGTGCCAGCAGCCTCAGGGTTTCCTACGAGCAGTACTTC
>TRBJ2-7|-|TRBV5-1|-
CASSFRSLESSYEQYF
TGCGCCAGCAGCTTTCGCAGCCTTGAAAGCTCCTACGAGCAGTACTTC
>TRBJ1-6|TRBD1|TRBV5-8|-
CASSLRGQENSPLHF
TGTGCCAGCAGCTTGCGGGGACAGGAGAATTCACCCCTCCACTTT
>TRBJ1-2|-|TRBV6-5|-
CASSYSGAYGYTF
TGTGCCAGCAGTTACTCGGGAGCCTATGGCTACACCTTC
>TRBJ2-1|-|TRBV2|-
CASYRTGFTPFF
TGTGCCAGCTATAGAACAGGGTTCACCCCGTTCTTC
>TRBJ1-1|-|TRBV28|once
CASSASWMGVGHTEAFF
TGTGCCAGCAGTGCATCGTGGATGGGGGTAGGTCACACTGAAGCTTTCTTT
>TRBJ2-7|-|TRBV28|-
CATTPRTANSYEQYF
TGTGCCACGACGCCTAGGACAGCGAACTCCTACGAGCAGTACTTC
>TRBJ2-7|-|TRBV5-5|-
CASSLAVRGYRYEQYF
TGTGCCAGCAGCTTGGCCGTTAGGGGTTATCGGTACGAGCAGTACTTC
>TRBJ2-1|-|TRBV7-9|-
CASSLEASEQFF
TGTGCCAGCAGCTTAGAAGCTAGCGAGCAGTTCTTC
>TRBJ1-3|TRBD1|TRBV6-5|-
CASSYGGQGNTIYF
TGTGCCAGCAGTTACGGGGGACAGGGGAACACCATATATTTT
>TRBJ1-3|-|TRBV7-9|once
CASSLAGGSGNTIYF
TGTGCCAGCAGCTTAGCGGGCGGGTCTGGAAACACCATATATTTT
>TRBJ1-2|TRBD1|TRBV7-2|-
CASSLMGQGYGYTF
TGTGCCAGCAGCTTAATGGGACAGGGGTATGGCTACACCTTC
>TRBJ1-4|-|TRBV5-1|-
CASSLGTNEKLFF
TGCGCCAGCAGCTTGGGAACTAATGAAAAACTGTTTTTT
>TRBJ2-5|TRBD2|TRBV7-9|-
CASSFQRRGGGGETQYF
TGTGCCAGCAGCTTCCAACGGCGGGGGGGTGGAGGAGAGACCCAGTACTTC
>TRBJ1-4|TRBD1|TRBV5-6|few
CASTQGAFSEKLFF
TGTGCCAGCACTCAGGGGGCATTTAGTGAAAAACTGTTTTTT
>TRBJ1-5|TRBD1|TRBV7-8|-
CASSIRGTNQPQHF
TGTGCCAGCAGCATCAGGGGGACGAATCAGCCCCAGCATTTT
>TRBJ2-1|TRBD2|TRBV5-6|-
CASSSLAGGRNEQFF
TGTGCCAGCAGCTCACTAGCGGGAGGACGTAATGAGCAGTTCTTC
>TRBJ1-3|-|TRBV7-9|few
CASSLTGNTIYF
TGTGCCAGCAGCTTAACTGGAAACACCATATATTTT
>TRBJ1-2|TRBD1|TRBV5-6|-
CASSLATGNYYGYTF
TGTGCCAGCAGCTTGGCGACAGGGAATTACTATGGCTACACCTTC
>TRBJ2-5|-|TRBV19|-
CASSIRPSEVTQYF
TGTGCCAGTAGTATTCGTCCCTCTGAAGTAACCCAGTACTTC
>TRBJ2-3|-|TRBV6-6|-
CASSPRLESDTQYF
TGTGCCAGCAGTCCCCGACTAGAATCGGATACGCAGTATTTT
>TRBJ1-5|TRBD1|TRBV30|-
CALRQGNQPQHF
TGTGCCCTCCGACAGGGTAATCAGCCCCAGCATTTT
>TRBJ2-7|TRBD1|TRBV10-2|-
CASNRQGLSYEQYF
TGCGCCAGCAATCGACAGGGCCTCTCCTACGAGCAGTACTTC
>TRBJ1-1|-|TRBV18|-
CASSLQNTEAFF
TGTGCCAGCTCACTTCAGAACACTGAAGCTTTCTTT
>TRBJ2-3|-|TRBV18|-
CASSPGTKTDTQYF
TGTGCCAGCTCGCCCGGGACGAAGACAGATACGCAGTATTTT
>TRBJ2-7|-|TRBV27|-
CASTSPDALSYEQYF
TGTGCCAGCACTAGTCCGGACGCGCTTTCCTACGAGCAGTACTTC
>TRBJ1-4|TRBD1|TRBV2|once
CASSEQGVANEKLFF
TGTGCCAGCAGTGAACAGGGGGTCGCTAATGAAAAACTGTTTTTT